The 10 T cell receptor beta chains below come from one sample, sequenced in a study of blood T cell repertoires in COVID-19. TCRdb's copy holds only in-frame clones and misses some; the assay was immunoSEQ multiplex PCR. The sample holds 200,000 or so clones; 80% to 90% are singletons and the top ten take more than 9%. Input material: peripheral blood. The receptors here all came from a woman older than 75 with acute or convalescent COVID-19.

The chain links TRBV6-5 to TRBJ1-5; D is unclear. CDR1 and CDR2 (germline): MNHEY, SVGAGI. The CDR3 has 13 amino acids. V gave up 6 bases and J gave up 3 bases, with 9 bases separating them. CDR3 nucleotide sequence: TGTGCCAGCAGCCGCGACACCAATCAGCCCCAGCATTTT. Its protein is CASSRDTNQPQHF.

V gene TRBV6-5 combines with J gene TRBJ1-3; 8 positions match TRBD1. Germline V lookup: CDR1 MNHEY, CDR2 SVGAGI. The V segment lost 6 bases and the J segment 4 bases; nucleotides outside the gene matches: 2. This CDR3 region has 13 residues. CDR3 in amino acids: CASRDRAGNTIYF. The CDR3 coding sequence is TGTGCCAGCAGGGACAGGGCGGGAAACACCATATATTTT.

The gene calls are TRBV19 and TRBJ1-5; 12 bases are a match to TRBD1. CDR1 LNHDA and CDR2 SQIVND come from the germline V gene (reference sequence). Germline trimming cut 5 bases from V and 5 bases from J; bases unmatched to any gene: 4. The CDR3 length is 15 residues. CDR3 sequence reads: CASSAGQGAYQPQHF. Here the CDR3 DNA reads TGTGCCAGTAGTGCGGGACAGGGGGCGTATCAGCCCCAGCATTTT.

V is TRBV5-5 and J is TRBJ1-1; maybe TRBD1 (6 bases). The germline gives CDR1 SGHKS, CDR2 YYEKEE (reference sequence). The CDR3 is 16 residues long. Trimming removed 1 base at V and 1 base at J, with 14 bases between. In nucleotides, the CDR3 is TGTGCCAGCAGCTTGAATTCGGACAGTCCGAACACTGAAGCTTTCTTT. Translated: CASSLNSDSPNTEAFF.

V usage is TRBV7-9 and J usage is TRBJ1-1; D is uncertain. With 5 bases removed from V and 2 bases from J, the gap between germline ends came to 15 bases. The CDR3 contains 15 residues. From germline, CDR1 is SEHNR and CDR2 FQNEAQ (reference sequence). The CDR3 reads CASSQTGMGNTEAFF. The CDR3 DNA is TGTGCCAGCAGCCAGACGGGGATGGGAAACACTGAAGCTTTCTTT.

The V and J genes are TRBV10-3 and TRBJ2-1, with 11 positions matching TRBD2. CDR3 length: 15 residues. Trimming took 3 bases from V and 6 from J; bases not matched to a gene: 4. Per the germline V gene, CDR1 is ENHRY and CDR2 is SYGVKD. The CDR3 sequence is CAISDGSGGANEQFF. Written as DNA, the CDR3 is TGTGCCATCAGTGATGGTAGCGGGGGGGCCAATGAGCAGTTCTTC.

V and J are TRBV7-6 and TRBJ2-1, with a tentative D call TRBD2 (6 bases). The CDR3 covers 18 residues. The ends were cut back, 5 bases at V and 0 bases at J, with 20 bases in the middle. Per germline, CDR1 SGHVS and CDR2 FNYEAQ. CDR3 sequence: CASSQSPPRGYSYNEQFF. CDR3 bases: TGTGCCAGCAGCCAGTCCCCTCCGCGGGGTTACTCCTACAATGAGCAGTTCTTC.

V gene TRBV25-1 combines with J gene TRBJ1-1; TRBD1 aligns across 7 bases. CDR1 and CDR2 (germline): MGHDK, SYGVNS. Trimming removed 9 bases from V and 0 bases from J; junction bases left unmatched: 1. The CDR3 runs 12 residues. The CDR3 spells CARTGLNTEAFF. CDR3 DNA sequence: TGTGCCAGGACAGGGTTGAACACTGAAGCTTTCTTT.

The chain has TRBV10-3 and TRBJ2-3; 10 bases line up with TRBD2. Germline loops: CDR1 ENHRY, CDR2 SYGVKD. J gave up 3 bases and V 10 bases, and 10 bases lay outside the gene matches. The CDR3 extends over 15 amino acids. CDR3 region: CATLRLAGGTDTQYF. In DNA form, the CDR3 reads TGTGCCACCCTTAGACTAGCGGGCGGGACAGATACGCAGTATTTT.

This chain links TRBV19 with TRBJ2-7, with a weak D call TRBD2 (6 bases). V lost 6 bases and J lost 7, with 22 bases in between. The CDR3 is 15 residues long. Germline V CDR1 and CDR2: LNHDA, SQIVND (reference sequence). The CDR3 nucleotides are TGTGCCAGTAGCCGAAGTGACTGGGACTTCCTAGAGCAGTACTTC. Amino acid sequence: CASSRSDWDFLEQYF.